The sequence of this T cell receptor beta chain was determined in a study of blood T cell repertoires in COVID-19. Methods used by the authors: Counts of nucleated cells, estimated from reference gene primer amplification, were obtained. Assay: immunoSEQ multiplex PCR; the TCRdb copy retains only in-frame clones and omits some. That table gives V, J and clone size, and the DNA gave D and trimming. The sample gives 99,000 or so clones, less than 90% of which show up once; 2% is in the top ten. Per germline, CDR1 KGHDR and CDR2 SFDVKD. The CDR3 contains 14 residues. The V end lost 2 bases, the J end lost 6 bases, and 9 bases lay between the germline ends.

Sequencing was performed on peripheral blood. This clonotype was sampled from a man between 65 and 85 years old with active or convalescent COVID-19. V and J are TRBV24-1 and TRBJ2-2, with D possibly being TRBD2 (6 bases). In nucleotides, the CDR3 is TGTGCCACCAGTGATTCGAGGGAGGCCGGGGAGCTGTTTTTT. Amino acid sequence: CATSDSREAGELFF.